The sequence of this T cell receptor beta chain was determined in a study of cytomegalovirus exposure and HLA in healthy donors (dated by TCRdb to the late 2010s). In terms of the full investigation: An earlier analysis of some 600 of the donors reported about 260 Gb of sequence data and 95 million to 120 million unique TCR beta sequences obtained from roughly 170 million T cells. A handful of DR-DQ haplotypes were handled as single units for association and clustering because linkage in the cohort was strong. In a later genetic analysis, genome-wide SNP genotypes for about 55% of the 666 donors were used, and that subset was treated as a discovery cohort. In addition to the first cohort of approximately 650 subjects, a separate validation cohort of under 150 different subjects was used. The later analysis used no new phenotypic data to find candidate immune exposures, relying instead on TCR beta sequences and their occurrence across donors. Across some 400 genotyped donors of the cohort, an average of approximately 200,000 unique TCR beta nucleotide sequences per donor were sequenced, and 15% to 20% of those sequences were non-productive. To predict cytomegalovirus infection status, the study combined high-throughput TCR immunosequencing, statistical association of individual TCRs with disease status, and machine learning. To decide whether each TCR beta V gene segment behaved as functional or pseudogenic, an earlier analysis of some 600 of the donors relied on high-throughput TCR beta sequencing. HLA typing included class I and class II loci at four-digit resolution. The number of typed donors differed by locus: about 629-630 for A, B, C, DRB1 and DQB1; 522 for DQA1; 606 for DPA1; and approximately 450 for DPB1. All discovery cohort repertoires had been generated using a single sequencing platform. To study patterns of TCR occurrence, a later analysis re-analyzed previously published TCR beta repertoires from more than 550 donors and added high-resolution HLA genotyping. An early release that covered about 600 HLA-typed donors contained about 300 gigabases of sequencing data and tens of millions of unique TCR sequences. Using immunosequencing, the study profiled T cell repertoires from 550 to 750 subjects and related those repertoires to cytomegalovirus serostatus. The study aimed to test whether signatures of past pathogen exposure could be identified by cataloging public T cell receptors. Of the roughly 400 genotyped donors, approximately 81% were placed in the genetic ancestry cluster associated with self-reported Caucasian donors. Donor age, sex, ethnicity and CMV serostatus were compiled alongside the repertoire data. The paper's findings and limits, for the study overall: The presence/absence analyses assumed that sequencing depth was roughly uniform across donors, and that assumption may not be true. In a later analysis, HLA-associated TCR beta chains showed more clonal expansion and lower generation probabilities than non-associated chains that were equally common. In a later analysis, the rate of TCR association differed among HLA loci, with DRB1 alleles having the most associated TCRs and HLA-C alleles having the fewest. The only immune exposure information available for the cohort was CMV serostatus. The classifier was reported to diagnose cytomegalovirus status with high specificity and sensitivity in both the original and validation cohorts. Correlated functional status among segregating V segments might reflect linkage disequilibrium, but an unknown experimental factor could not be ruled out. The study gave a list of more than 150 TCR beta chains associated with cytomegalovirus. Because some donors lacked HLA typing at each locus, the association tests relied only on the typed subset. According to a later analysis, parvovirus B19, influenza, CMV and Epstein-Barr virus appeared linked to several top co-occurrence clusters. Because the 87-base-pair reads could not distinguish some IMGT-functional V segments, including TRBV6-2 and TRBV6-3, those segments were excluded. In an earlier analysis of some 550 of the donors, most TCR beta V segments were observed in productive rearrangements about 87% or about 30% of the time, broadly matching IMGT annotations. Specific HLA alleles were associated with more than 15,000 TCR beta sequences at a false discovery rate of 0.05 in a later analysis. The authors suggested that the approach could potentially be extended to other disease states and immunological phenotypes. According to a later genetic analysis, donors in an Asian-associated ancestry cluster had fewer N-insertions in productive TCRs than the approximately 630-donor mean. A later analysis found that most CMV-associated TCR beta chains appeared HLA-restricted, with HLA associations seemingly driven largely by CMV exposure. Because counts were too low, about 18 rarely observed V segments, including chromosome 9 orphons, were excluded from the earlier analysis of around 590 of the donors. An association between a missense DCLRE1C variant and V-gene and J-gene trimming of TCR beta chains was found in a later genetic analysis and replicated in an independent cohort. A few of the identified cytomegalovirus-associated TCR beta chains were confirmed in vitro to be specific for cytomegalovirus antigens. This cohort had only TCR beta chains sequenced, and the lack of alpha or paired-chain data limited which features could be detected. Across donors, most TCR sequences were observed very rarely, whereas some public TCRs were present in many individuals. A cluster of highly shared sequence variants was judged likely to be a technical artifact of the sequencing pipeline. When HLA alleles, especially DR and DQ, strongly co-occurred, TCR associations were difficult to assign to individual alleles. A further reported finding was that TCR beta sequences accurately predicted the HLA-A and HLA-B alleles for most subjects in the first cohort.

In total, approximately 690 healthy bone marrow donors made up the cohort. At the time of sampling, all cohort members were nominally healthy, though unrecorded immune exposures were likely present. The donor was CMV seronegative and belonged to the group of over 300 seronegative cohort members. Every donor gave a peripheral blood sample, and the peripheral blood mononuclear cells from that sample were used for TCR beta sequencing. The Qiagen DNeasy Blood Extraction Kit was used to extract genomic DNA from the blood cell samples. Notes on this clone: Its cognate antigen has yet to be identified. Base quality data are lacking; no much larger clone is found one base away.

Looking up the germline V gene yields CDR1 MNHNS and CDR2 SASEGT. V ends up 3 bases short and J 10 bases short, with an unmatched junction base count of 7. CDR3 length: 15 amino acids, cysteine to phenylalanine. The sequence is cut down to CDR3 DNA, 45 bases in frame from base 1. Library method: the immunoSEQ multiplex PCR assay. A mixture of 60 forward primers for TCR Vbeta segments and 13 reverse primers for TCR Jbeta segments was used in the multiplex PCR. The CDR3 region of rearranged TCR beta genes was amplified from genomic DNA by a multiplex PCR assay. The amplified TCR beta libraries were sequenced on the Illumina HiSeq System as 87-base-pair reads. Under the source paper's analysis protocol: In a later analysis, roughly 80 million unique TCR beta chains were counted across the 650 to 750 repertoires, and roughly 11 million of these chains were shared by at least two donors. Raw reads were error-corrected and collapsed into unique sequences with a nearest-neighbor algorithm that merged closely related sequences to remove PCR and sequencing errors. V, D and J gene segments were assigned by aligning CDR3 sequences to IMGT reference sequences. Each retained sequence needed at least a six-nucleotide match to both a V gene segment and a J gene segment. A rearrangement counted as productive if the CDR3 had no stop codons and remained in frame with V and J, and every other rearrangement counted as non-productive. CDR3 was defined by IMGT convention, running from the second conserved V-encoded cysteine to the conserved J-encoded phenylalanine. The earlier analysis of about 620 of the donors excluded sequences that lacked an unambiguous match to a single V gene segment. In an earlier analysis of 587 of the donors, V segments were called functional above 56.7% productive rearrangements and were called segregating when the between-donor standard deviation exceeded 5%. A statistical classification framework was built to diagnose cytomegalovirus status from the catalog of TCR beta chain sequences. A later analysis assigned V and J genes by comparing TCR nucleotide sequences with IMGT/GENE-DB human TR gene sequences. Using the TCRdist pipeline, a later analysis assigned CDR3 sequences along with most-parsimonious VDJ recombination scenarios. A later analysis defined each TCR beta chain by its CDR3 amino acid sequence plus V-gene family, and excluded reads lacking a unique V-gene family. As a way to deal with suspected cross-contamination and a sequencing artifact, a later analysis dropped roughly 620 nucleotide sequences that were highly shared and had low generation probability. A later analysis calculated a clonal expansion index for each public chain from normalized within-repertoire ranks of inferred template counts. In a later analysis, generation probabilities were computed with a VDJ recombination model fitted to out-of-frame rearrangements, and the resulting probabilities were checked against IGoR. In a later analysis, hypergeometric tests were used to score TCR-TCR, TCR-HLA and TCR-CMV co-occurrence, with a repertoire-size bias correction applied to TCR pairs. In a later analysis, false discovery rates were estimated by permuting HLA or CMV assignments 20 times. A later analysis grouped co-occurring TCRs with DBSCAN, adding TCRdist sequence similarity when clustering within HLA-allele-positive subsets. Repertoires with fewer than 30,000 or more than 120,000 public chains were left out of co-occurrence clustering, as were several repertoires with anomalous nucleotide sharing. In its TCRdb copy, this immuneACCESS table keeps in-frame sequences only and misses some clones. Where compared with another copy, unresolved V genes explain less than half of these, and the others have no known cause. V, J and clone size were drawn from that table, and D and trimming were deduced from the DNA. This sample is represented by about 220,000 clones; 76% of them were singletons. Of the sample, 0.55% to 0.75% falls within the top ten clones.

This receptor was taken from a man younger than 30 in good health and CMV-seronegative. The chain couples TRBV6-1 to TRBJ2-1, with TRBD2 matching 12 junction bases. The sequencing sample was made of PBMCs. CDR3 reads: CASSDATSGRVEQFF. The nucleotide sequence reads TGTGCCAGCAGTGACGCGACTAGCGGGAGAGTAGAGCAGTTCTTC.